The entry below describes one TCR beta chain. Its antigen is undetermined. In building TCR beta libraries, iRepertoire HTBI primers were used together with Arm-PCR of CDR3 regions. MiXCR, applied by TCRdb to the multiplex PCR reads, yields one record per CDR3 protein. The table has approximately 290,000 distinct CDR3 sequences, around 21% seen once; the top ten hold more than 55%. The source of the sample is a study of regulatory T cells in long-lasting Graves disease. Study-wide points: Whereas new patients shared 870 or so public clonotypes, persistent patients shared more, at about 2,700.

Stated time point: persistent/refractory GD, antithyroid drugs over 5 years with positive TRAb. Extracted RNA from PBMCs served as the source of the TCR library. The sequenced sample was peripheral blood mononuclear cells (PBMCs), obtained when the disease was refractory, from a patient treated with antithyroid drugs. The clonotype was recovered from a female donor with Graves disease.

CDR3 nucleotides: TGTGCCAGCAGCCTCCAGGGAGGGGGAGGAGGCTACACCTTC. This translates into CASSLQGGGGGYTF. The V and J genes are TRBV3-1 and TRBJ1-2, with D tentatively TRBD1 (6 bases). Germline CDR1 is LGHDT and CDR2 is YNNKEL (reference sequence). V was pared by 4 bases and J by 8 bases, with 17 bases between. The CDR3 loop spans 14 amino acids.